This TCR beta chain was sequenced for a study of T cell responses to AZD1222 COVID-19 vaccine. Whole-study results and caveats: Across the whole spike, CD4 TCRs peaked at regions 160-218 and 743-854.

Here immunoSEQ multiplex PCR was the method, and the copy in TCRdb shows in-frame clones only, minus some. The sample yields over 95,000 clones, roughly 80% seen once. The CDR3 covers 13 residues. Trimming removed 3 bases at V and 4 bases at J, with 9 bases between. CDR1 MNHNS and CDR2 SASEGT come from the germline V gene. Details on this clone: Its specificity is unknown.

Second doses were pooled across both intervals (about 4 or about 12 weeks). The source of this sequence is an adult who received the AZD1222 COVID-19 vaccine. This rearrangement joins TRBV6-1 to TRBJ1-1; D gene unclear. The source was peripheral blood, collected 28 days after the second AZD1222 dose. The CDR3 reads CASSEPRITEAFF. The CDR3 DNA sequence: TGTGCCAGCAGTGAGCCAAGGATCACTGAAGCTTTCTTT.